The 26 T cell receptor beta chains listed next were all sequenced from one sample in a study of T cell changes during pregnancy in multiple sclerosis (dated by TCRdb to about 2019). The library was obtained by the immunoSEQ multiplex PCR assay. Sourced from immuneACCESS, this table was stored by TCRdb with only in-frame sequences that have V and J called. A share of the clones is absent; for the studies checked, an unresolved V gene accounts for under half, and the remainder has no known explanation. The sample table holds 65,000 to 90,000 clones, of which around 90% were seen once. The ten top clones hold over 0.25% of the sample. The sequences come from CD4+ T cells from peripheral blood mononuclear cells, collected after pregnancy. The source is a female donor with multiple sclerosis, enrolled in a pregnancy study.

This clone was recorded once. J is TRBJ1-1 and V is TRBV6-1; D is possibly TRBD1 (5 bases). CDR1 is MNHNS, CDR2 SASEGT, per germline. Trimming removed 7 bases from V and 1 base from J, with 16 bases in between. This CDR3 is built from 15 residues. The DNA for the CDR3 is TGTGCCAGCACCTTCAGGGTAGGGGCGAACACTGAAGCTTTCTTT. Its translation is CASTFRVGANTEAFF.

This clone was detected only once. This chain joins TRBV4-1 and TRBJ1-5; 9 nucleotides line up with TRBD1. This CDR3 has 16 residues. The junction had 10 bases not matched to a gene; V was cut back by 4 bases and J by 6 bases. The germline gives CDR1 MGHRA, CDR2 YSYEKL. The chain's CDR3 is CASSPRVGQGTQPQHF. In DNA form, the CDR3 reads TGCGCCAGCAGCCCGAGGGTGGGACAGGGTACTCAGCCCCAGCATTTT.

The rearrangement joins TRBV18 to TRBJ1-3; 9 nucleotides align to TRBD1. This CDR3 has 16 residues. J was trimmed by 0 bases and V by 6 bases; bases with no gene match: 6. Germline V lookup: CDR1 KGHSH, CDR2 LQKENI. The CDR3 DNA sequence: TGTGCCAGCTCTTCCACAGGGGGCAGCTCTGGAAACACCATATATTTT. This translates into CASSSTGGSSGNTIYF.

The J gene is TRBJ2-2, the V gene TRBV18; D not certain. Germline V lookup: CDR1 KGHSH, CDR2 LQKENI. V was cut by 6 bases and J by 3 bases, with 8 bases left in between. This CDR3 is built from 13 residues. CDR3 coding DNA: TGTGCCAGCTCCCCTACTCACACCGGGGAGCTGTTTTTT. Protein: CASSPTHTGELFF.

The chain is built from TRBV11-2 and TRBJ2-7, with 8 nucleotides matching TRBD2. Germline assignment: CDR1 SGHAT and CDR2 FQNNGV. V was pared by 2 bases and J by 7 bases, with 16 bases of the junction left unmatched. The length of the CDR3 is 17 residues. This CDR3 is CASSLITSGSRRGEQYF. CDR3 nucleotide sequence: TGTGCCAGCAGCTTAATTACTAGCGGTTCCCGGAGAGGGGAGCAGTACTTC. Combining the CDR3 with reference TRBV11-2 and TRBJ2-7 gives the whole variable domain EAGVAQSPRYKIIEKRQSVAFWCNPISGHATLYWYQQILGQGPKLLIQFQNNGVVDDSQLPKDRFSAERLKGVDSTLKIQPAKLEDSAVYLCASSLITSGSRRGEQYFGPGTRLTVT.

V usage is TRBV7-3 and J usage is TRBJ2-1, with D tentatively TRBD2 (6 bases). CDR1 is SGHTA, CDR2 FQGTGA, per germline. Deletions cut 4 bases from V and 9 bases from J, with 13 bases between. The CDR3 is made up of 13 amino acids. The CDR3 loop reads CASSSGPGAEQFF. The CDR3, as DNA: TGTGCCAGCAGCTCCGGACCGGGAGCTGAGCAGTTCTTC.

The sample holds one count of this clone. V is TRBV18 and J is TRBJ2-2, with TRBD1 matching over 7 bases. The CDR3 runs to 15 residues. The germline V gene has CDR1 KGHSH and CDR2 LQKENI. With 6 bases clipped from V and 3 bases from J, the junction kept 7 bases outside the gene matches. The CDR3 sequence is CASSYPGQHTGELFF. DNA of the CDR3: TGTGCCAGCTCGTACCCGGGACAGCACACCGGGGAGCTGTTTTTT.

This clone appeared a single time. CDR3 residues: CSGGTGEAGYTF. The CDR3 nucleotides read TGCAGCGGAGGGACAGGGGAGGCCGGCTACACCTTC. The chain couples TRBV29-1 to TRBJ1-2; 10 nucleotides agree with TRBD1. Germline-derived CDR1 and CDR2 are SQVTM and ANQGSEA. Unmatched junction bases numbered 7, after V lost 7 bases and J lost 8 bases. The CDR3 spans 12 residues.

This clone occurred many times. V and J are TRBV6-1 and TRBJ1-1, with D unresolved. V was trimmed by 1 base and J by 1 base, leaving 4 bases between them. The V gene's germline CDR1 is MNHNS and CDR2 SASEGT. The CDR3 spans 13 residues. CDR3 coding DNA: TGTGCCAGCAGTGAAGTCTCGAACACTGAAGCTTTCTTT. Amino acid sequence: CASSEVSNTEAFF.

The CDR3 DNA reads as TGTGCCTGGAGAATCCAGGCCTACAATGAGCAGTTCTTC. Translating gives CAWRIQAYNEQFF. The V and J genes are TRBV30 and TRBJ2-1; D is unresolved. V gave up 3 bases and J gave up 2 bases, with 8 bases separating them. CDR3 length: 13 amino acids. CDR1 and CDR2 from the germline V gene are GTSNPN and SVGIG (reference sequence).

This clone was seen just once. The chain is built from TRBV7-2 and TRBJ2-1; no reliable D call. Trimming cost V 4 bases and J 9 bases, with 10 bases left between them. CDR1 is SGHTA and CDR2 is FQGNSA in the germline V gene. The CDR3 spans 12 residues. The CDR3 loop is CASSSPVLEQFF. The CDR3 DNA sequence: TGTGCCAGCAGCTCCCCCGTCCTTGAGCAGTTCTTC.

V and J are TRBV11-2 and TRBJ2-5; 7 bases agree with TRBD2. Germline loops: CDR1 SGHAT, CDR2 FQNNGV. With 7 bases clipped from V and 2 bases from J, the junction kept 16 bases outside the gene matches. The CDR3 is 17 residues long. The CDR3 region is CASTRAVAGLLQETQYF. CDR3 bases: TGTGCCAGCACCCGTGCTGTAGCGGGCCTTCTACAAGAGACCCAGTACTTC.

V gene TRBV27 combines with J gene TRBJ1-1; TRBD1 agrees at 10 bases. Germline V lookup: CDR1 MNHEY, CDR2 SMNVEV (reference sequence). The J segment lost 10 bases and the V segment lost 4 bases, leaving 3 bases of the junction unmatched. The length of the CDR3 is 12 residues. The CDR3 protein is CASSWTGGRAFF. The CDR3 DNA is TGTGCCAGCAGTTGGACAGGGGGGAGAGCTTTCTTT.

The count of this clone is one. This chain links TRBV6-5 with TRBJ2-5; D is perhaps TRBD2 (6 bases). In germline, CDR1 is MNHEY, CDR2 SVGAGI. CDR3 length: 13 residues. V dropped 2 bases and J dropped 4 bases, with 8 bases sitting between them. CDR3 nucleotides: TGTGCCAGCAGTTACGGCGGGGCAGAGACCCAGTACTTC. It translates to CASSYGGAETQYF.

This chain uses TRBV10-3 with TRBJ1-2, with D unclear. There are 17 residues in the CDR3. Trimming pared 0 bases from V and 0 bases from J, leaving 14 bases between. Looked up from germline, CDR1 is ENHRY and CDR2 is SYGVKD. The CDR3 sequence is CAISESATATTNYGYTF. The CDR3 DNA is TGTGCCATCAGTGAGTCGGCAACGGCAACTACTAACTATGGCTACACCTTC.

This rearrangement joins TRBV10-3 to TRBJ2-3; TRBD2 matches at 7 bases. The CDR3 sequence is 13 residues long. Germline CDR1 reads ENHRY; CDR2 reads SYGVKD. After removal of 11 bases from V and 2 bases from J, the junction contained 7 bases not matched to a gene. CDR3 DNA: TGTGCCGTCCGGGGAGGGATCACAGATACGCAGTATTTT. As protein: CAVRGGITDTQYF.

This CDR3 reads CASGLREGSEKLFF. CDR3 bases: TGTGCCAGCGGCCTTAGGGAGGGGAGTGAAAAACTGTTTTTT. The gene calls are TRBV6-1 and TRBJ1-4; D may be TRBD1 (5 bases). This CDR3 spans 14 amino acids. V shed 8 bases and J shed 7 bases, with 17 bases lying between them. In germline, CDR1 is MNHNS, CDR2 SASEGT.

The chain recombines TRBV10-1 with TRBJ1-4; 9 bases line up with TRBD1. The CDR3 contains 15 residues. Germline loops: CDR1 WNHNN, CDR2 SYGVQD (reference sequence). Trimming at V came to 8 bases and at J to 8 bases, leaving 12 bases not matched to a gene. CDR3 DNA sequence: TGCGCCAGCCTCCGGGACAGGGTTCAGCGAGAAAAACTGTTTTTT. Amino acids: CASLRDRVQREKLFF.

This CDR3 reads CAWSQATNEKLFF. CDR3 nucleotide sequence: TGTGCCTGGTCCCAGGCCACTAATGAAAAACTGTTTTTT. V and J are TRBV30 and TRBJ1-4; D is undetermined. Germline assignment: CDR1 GTSNPN and CDR2 SVGIG (reference sequence). The CDR3 is made up of 13 amino acids. V was trimmed by 5 bases and J by 2 bases, leaving 9 bases between them.

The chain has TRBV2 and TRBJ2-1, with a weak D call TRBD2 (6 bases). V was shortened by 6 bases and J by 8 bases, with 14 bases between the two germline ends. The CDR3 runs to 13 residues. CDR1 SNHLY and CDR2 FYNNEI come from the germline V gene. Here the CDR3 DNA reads TGTGCCAGCAGCATCGGGACTTTAGATGAGCAGTTCTTC. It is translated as CASSIGTLDEQFF.

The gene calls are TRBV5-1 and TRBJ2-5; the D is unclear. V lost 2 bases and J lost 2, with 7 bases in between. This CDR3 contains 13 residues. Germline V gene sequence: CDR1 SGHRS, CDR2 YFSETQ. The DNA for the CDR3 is TGCGCCAGCAGCTTAGGCGGACAAGAGACCCAGTACTTC. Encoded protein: CASSLGGQETQYF.

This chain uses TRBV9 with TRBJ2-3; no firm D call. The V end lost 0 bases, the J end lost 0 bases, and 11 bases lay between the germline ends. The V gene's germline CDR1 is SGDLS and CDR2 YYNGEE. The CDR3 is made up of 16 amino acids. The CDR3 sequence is CASSVGSDLSTDTQYF. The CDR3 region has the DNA TGTGCCAGCAGCGTAGGCAGCGATCTAAGCACAGATACGCAGTATTTT.

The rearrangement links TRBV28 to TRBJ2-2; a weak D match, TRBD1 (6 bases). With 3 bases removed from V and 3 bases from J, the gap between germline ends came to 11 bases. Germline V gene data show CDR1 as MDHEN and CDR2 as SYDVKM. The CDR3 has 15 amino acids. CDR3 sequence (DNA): TGTGCCAGCAGTTTGGGGACACTACACACCGGGGAGCTGTTTTTT. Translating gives CASSLGTLHTGELFF.

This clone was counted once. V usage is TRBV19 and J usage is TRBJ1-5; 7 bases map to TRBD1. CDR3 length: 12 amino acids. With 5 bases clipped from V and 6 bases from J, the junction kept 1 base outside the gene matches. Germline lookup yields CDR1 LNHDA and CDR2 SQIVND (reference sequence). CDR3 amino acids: CASSYRGQPQHF. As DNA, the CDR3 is TGTGCCAGTAGTTACAGGGGTCAGCCCCAGCATTTT.

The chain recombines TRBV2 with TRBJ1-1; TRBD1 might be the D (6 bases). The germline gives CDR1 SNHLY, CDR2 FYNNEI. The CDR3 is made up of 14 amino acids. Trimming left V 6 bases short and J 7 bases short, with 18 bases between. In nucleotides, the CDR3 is TGTGCCAGCAGGCTAGGGGACACGGCGGGTGAAGCTTTCTTT. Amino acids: CASRLGDTAGEAFF.

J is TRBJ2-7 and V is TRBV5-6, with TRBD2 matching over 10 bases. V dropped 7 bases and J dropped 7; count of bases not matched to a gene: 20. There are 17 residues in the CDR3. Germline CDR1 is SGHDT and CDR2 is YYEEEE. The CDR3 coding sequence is TGTGCCAGCGCGCCAGGAGCCGTTCTAGCGGGAGTGAAGGAGCAGTACTTC. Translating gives CASAPGAVLAGVKEQYF.